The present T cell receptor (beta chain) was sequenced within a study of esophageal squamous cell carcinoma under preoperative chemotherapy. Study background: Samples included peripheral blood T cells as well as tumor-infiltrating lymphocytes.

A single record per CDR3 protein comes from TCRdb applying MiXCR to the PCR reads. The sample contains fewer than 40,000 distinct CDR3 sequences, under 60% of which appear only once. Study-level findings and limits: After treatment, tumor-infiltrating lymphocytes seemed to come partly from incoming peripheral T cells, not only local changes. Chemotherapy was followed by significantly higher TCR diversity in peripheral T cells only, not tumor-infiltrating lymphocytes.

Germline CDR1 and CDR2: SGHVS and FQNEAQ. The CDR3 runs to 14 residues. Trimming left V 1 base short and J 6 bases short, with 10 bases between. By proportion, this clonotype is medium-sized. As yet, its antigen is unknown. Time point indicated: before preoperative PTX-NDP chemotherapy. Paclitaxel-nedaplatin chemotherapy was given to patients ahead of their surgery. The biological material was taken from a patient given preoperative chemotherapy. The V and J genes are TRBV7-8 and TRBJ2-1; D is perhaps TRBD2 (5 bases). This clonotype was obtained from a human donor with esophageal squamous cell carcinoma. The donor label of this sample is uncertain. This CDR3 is CASSLGGLGNEQFF. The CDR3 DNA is TGTGCCAGCAGCTTAGGAGGGCTGGGCAATGAGCAGTTCTTC.